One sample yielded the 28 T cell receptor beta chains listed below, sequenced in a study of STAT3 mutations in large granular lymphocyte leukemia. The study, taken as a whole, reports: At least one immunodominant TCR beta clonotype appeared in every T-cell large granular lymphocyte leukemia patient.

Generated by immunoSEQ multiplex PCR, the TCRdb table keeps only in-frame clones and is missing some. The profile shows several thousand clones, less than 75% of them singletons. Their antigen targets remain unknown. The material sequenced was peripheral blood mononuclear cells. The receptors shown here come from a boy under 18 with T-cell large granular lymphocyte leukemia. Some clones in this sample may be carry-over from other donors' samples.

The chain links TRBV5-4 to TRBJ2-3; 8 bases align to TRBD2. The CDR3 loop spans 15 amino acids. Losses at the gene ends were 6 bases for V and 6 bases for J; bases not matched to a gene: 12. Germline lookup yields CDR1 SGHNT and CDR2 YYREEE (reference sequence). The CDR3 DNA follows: TGTGCCAGCACCCGGGGGGGCCCGGGAGGGGATACGCAGTATTTT. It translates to CASTRGGPGGDTQYF.

Here the CDR3 reads CAWSILGGYTF. CDR3 bases: TGTGCCTGGAGTATATTAGGAGGCTACACCTTC. The chain joins TRBV30 to TRBJ1-2, with D hard to call. This CDR3 region has 11 residues. Germline V gene lookup returns CDR1 GTSNPN and CDR2 SVGIG (reference sequence). Trimming left V 2 bases short and J 8 bases short, with 9 bases between.

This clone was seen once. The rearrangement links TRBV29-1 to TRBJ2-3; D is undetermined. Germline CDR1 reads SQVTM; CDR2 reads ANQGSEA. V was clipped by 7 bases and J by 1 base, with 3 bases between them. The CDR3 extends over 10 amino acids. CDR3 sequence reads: CSAGTDTQYF. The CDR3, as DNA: TGCAGCGCGGGCACAGATACGCAGTATTTT.

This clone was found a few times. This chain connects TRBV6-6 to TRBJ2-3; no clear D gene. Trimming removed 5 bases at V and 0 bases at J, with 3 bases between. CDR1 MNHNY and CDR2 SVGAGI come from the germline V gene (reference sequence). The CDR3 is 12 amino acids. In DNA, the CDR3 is TGTGCCAGCAGTGGGAGCACAGATACGCAGTATTTT. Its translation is CASSGSTDTQYF.

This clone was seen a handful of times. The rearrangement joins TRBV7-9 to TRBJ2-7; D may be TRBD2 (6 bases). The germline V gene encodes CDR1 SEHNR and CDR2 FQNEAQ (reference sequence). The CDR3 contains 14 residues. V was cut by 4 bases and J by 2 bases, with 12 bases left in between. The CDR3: CASSYPGLPYEQYF. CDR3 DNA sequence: TGTGCCAGCAGCTACCCGGGACTGCCCTACGAGCAGTACTTC. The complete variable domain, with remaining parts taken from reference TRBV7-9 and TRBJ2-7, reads DTGVSQNPRHKITKRGQNVTFRCDPISEHNRLYWYRQTLGQGPEFLTYFQNEAQLEKSRLLSDRFSAERPKGSFSTLEIQRTEQGDSAMYLCASSYPGLPYEQYFGPGTRLTVT.

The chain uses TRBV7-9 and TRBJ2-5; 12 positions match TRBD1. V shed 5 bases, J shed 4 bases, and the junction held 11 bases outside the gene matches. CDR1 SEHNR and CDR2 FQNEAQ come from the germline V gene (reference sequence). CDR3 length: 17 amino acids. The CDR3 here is CASSRSGQGARGETQYF. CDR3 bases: TGTGCCAGCAGCAGATCGGGACAGGGGGCGCGGGGAGAGACCCAGTACTTC.

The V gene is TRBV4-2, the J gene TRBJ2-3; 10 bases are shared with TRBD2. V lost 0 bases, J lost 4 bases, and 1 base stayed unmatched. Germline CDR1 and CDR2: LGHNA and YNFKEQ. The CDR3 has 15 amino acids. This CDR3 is CASSQDSGGPDTQYF. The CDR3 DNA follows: TGTGCCAGCAGCCAAGATAGCGGGGGGCCAGATACGCAGTATTTT.

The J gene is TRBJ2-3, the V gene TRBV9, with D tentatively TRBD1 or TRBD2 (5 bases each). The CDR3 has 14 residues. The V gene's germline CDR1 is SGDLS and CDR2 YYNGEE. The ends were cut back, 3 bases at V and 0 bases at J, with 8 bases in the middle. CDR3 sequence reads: CASSGRDSTDTQYF. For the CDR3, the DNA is TGTGCCAGCAGCGGCAGGGACAGCACAGATACGCAGTATTTT.

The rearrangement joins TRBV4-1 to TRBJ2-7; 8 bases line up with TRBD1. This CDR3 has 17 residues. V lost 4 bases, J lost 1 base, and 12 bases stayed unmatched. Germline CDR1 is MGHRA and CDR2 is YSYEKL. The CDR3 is CASSPWTGSTFSYEQYF. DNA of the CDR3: TGCGCCAGCAGCCCCTGGACAGGGTCGACCTTTTCCTACGAGCAGTACTTC.

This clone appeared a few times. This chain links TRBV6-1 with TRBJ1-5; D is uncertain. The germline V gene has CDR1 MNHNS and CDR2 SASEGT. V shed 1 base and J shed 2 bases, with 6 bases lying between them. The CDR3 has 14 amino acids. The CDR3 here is CASSEVGGNQPQHF. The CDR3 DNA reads TGTGCCAGCAGTGAAGTTGGAGGCAATCAGCCCCAGCATTTT.

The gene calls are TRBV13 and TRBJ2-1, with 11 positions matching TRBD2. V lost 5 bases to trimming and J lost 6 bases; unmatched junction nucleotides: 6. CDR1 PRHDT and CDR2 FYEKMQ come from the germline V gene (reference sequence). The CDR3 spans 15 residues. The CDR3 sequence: CASSVAGGPINEQFF. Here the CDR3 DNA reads TGTGCCAGCAGCGTAGCGGGGGGGCCGATCAATGAGCAGTTCTTC. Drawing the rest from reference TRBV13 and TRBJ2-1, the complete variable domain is AAGVIQSPRHLIKEKRETATLKCYPIPRHDTVYWYQQGPGQDPQFLISFYEKMQSDKGSIPDRFSAQQFSDYHSELNMSSLELGDSALYFCASSVAGGPINEQFFGPGTRLTVL.

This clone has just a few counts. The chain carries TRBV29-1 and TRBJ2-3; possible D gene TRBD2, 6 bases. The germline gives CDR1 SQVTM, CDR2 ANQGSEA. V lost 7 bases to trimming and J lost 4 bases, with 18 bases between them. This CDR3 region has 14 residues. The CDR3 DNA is TGCAGCGCTATTTGGGGGGTGACACCAGATACGCAGTATTTT. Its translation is CSAIWGVTPDTQYF.

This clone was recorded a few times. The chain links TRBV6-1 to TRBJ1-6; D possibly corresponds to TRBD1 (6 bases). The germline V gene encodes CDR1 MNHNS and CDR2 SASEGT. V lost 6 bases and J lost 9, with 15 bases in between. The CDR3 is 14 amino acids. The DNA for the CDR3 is TGTGCCAGCAGCCCCGAACAGGGAATTTCACCCCTCCACTTT. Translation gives CASSPEQGISPLHF.

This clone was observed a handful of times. The CDR3 sequence: CASGPGDTVSYEQYF. The CDR3 bases are TGTGCTAGTGGTCCCGGGGACACTGTATCCTACGAGCAGTACTTC. The chain carries TRBV12-5 and TRBJ2-7, with TRBD1 as a possible D gene (6 bases). V lost 5 bases and J 1 base, leaving 15 bases between the germline ends. Germline V gene sequence: CDR1 LGHNT, CDR2 FRNRAP. This CDR3 has 15 residues. The whole variable domain, filled in from reference TRBV12-5 and TRBJ2-7, reads DARVTQTPRHKVTEMGQEVTMRCQPILGHNTVFWYRQTMMQGLELLAYFRNRAPLDDSGMPKDRFSAEMPDATLATLKIQPSEPRDSAVYFCASGPGDTVSYEQYFGPGTRLTVT.

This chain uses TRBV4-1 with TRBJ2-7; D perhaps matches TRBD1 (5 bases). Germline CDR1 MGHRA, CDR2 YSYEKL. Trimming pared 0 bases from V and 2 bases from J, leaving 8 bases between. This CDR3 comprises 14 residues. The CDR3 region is CASSQDQGTYEQYF. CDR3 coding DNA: TGCGCCAGCAGCCAAGATCAGGGTACCTACGAGCAGTACTTC.

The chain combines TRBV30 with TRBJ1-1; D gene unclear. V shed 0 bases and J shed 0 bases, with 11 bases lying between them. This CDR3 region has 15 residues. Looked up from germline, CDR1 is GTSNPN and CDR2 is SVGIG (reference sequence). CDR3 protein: CAWSVLGDMNTEAFF. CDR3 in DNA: TGTGCCTGGAGTGTGCTGGGAGACATGAACACTGAAGCTTTCTTT. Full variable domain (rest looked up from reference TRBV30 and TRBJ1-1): SQTIHQWPATLVQPVGSPLSLECTVEGTSNPNLYWYRQAAGRGLQLLFYSVGIGQISSEVPQNLSASRPQDRQFILSSKKLLLSDSGFYLCAWSVLGDMNTEAFFGQGTRLTVV.

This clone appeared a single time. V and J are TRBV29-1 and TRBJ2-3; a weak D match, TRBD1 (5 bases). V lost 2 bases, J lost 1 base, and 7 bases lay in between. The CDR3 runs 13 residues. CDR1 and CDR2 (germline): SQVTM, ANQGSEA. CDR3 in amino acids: CSVESQGTDTQYF. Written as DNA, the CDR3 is TGCAGCGTTGAATCACAGGGCACAGATACGCAGTATTTT.

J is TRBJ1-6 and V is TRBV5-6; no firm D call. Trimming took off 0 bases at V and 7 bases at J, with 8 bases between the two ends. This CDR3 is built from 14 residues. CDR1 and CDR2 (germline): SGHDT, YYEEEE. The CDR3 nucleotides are TGTGCCAGCAGCTTGGGACGGCAGAATTCACCCCTCCACTTT. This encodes CASSLGRQNSPLHF. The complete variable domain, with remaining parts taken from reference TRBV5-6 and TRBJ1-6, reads DAGVTQSPTHLIKTRGQQVTLRCSPKSGHDTVSWYQQALGQGPQFIFQYYEEEERQRGNFPDRFSGHQFPNYSSELNVNALLLGDSALYLCASSLGRQNSPLHFGNGTRLTVT.

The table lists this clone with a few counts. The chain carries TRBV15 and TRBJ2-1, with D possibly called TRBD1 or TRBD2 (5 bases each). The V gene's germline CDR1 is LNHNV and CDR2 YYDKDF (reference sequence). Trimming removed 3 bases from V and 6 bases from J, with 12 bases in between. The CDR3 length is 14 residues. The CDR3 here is CATSRTVGANEQFF. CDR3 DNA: TGTGCCACCAGCAGGACCGTCGGGGCCAATGAGCAGTTCTTC.

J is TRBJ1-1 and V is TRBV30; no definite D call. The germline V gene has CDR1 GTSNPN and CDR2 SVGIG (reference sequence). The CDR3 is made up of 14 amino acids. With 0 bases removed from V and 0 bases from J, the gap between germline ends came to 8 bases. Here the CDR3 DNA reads TGTGCCTGGAGTGTAACGGCAATGAACACTGAAGCTTTCTTT. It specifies CAWSVTAMNTEAFF. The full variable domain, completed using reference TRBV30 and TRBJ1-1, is SQTIHQWPATLVQPVGSPLSLECTVEGTSNPNLYWYRQAAGRGLQLLFYSVGIGQISSEVPQNLSASRPQDRQFILSSKKLLLSDSGFYLCAWSVTAMNTEAFFGQGTRLTVV.

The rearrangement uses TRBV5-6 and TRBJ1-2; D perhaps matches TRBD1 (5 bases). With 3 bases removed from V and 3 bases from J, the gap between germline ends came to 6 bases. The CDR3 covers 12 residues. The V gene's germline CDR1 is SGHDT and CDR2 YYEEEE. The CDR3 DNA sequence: TGTGCCAGCAGCTCGACAGACTATGGCTACACCTTC. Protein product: CASSSTDYGYTF.

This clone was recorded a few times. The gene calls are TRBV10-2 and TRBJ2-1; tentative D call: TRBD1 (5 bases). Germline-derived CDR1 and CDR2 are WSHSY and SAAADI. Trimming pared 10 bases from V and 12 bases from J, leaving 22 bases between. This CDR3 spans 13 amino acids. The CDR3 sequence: CAISMRQWWVQFF. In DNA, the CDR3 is TGCGCCATCTCGATGAGACAGTGGTGGGTGCAGTTCTTC.

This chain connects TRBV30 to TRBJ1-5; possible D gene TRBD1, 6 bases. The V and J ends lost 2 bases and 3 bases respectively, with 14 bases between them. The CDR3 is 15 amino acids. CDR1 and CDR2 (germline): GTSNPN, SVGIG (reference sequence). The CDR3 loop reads CAWSIQGHINQPQHF. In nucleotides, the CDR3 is TGTGCCTGGAGTATCCAGGGACATATCAATCAGCCCCAGCATTTT.

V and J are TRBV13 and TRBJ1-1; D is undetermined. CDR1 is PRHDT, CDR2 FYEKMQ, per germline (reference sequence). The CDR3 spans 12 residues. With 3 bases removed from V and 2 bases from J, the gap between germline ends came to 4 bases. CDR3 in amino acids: CASSFRNTEAFF. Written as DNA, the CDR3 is TGTGCCAGCAGCTTTCGTAACACTGAAGCTTTCTTT.

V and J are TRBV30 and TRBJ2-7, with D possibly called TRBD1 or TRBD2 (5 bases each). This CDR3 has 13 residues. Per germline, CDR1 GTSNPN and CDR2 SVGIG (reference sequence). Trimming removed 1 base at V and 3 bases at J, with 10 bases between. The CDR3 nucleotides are TGTGCCTGGAGTGGAGGGGCAAACTACGAGCAGTACTTC. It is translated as CAWSGGANYEQYF.

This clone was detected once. The CDR3 here is CASSLPGVGSPLHF. CDR3 bases: TGTGCCAGCAGTTTGCCGGGGGTTGGATCACCCCTCCACTTT. This chain uses TRBV27 with TRBJ1-6; D perhaps matches TRBD1 (5 bases). This CDR3 comprises 14 residues. The V and J ends lost 3 bases and 10 bases respectively, with 13 bases between them. CDR1 is MNHEY and CDR2 is SMNVEV in the germline V gene (reference sequence).

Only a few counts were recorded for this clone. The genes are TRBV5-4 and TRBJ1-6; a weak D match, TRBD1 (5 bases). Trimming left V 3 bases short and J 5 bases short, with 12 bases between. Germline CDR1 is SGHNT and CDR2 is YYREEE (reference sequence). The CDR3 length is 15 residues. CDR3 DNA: TGTGCCAGCAGCTCGGGGTTAGGGGATAATTCACCCCTCCACTTT. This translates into CASSSGLGDNSPLHF.

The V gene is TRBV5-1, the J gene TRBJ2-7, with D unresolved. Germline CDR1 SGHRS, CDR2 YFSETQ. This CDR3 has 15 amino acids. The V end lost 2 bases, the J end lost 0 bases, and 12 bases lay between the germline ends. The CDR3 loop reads CASSLQQDSSYEQYF. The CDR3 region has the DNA TGCGCCAGCAGCTTACAGCAAGATAGCTCCTACGAGCAGTACTTC.